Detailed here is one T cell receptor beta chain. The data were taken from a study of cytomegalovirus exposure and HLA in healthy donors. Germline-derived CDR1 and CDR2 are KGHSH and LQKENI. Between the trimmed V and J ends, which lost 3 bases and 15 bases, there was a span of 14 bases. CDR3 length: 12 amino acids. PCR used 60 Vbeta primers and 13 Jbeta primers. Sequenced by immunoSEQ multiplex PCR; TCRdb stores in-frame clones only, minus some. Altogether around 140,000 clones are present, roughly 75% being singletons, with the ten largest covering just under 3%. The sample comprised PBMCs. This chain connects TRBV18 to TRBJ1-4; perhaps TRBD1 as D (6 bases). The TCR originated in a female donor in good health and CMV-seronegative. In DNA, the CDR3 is TGTGCCAGCTCACCGGACCGGGACAAGGTGTTTTTT. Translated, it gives CASSPDRDKVFF.